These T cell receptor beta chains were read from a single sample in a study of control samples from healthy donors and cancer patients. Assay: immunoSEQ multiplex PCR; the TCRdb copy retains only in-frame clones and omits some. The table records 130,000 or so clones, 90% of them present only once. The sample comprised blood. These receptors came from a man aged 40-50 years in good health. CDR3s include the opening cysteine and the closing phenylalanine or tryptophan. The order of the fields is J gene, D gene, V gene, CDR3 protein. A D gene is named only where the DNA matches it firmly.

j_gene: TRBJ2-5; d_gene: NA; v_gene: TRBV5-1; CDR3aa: CASSRDQETQYF
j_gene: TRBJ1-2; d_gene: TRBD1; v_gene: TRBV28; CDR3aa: CASSLQGNYGYTF
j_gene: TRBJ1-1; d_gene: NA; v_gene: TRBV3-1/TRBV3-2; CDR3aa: CASRQSGMNTEAFF
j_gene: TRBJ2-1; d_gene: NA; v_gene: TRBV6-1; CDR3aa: CASSDLIVDEQFF
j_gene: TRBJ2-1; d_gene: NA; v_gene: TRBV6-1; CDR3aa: CASSEVAAMYNEQFF
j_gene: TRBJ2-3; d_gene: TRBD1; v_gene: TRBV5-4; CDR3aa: CASSLDGTGRADTQYF
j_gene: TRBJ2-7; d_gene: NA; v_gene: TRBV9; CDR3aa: CASSASRWTYEQYF
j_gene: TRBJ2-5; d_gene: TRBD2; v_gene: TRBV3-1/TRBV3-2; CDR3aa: CASRLSGGKETQYF
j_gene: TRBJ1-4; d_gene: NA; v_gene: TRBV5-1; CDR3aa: CASSFDSATNEKLFF
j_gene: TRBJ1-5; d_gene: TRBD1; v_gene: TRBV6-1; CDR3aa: CASSETGGFVGKHF
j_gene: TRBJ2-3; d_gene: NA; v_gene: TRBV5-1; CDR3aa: CASSAPSIITDTQYF
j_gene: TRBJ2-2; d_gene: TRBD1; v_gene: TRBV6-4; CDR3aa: CASRTGDTGELFF
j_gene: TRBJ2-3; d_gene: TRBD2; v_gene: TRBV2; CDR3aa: CASSTPIGGITDTQYF